These 18 T cell receptor beta chains originate from one sample sequenced in a study of blood T cells in healthy people across ages. It was with a sample-barcoded 5' primer and a J-beta primer mix that a second PCR of roughly 7 to 12 cycles was run. TCRdb re-derived calls from the 5' RACE reads in MiXCR, one entry per CDR3 protein. The sample includes about 640,000 distinct CDR3 sequences, around three fifths of them seen just once. Source material: blood. These receptors were collected from a man aged 55-75 years in good health.

The chain joins TRBV20-1 to TRBJ2-5, with D possibly being TRBD2 (7 bases). Germline V gene data show CDR1 as DFQATT and CDR2 as SNEGSKA (reference sequence). V lost 1 base, J lost 5 bases, and 14 bases lay in between. The length of the CDR3 is 14 residues. The CDR3 reads CSARVGGRPETQYF. In DNA form, the CDR3 reads TGCAGTGCTAGAGTCGGGGGGCGGCCTGAGACCCAGTACTTC.

The chain couples TRBV14 to TRBJ2-4; D not resolved. V was trimmed by 1 base and J by 6 bases, leaving 13 bases between them. This CDR3 is 15 amino acids long. The germline gives CDR1 SGHDN, CDR2 FVKESK. CDR3 DNA sequence: TGTGCCAGCAGCCAAGGACCCGGAACCAGAAACATTCAGTACTTC. This gives the protein CASSQGPGTRNIQYF.

This rearrangement joins TRBV7-2 to TRBJ2-7, with 11 positions matching TRBD1. The germline V gene has CDR1 SGHTA and CDR2 FQGNSA. The CDR3 spans 15 residues. The trim removed 3 bases at V and 3 bases at J, leaving 4 bases unmatched. The CDR3 coding sequence is TGTGCCAGCAGCTTTTCCGGGACAGGGGGCTACGAGCAGTACTTC. Protein: CASSFSGTGGYEQYF. Drawing the rest from reference TRBV7-2 and TRBJ2-7, the complete variable domain is GAGVSQSPSNKVTEKGKDVELRCDPISGHTALYWYRQSLGQGLEFLIYFQGNSAPDKSGLPSDRFSAERTGGSVSTLTIQRTQQEDSAVYLCASSFSGTGGYEQYFGPGTRLTVT.

This clonotype appeared a few times. CDR3: CASSSGQGWDTDTQYF. The CDR3 DNA reads TGCGCCAGCAGCTCGGGACAGGGATGGGACACAGATACGCAGTATTTT. The chain joins TRBV5-1 to TRBJ2-3, with TRBD1 identical over 9 bases. The CDR3 loop spans 16 amino acids. With V trimmed by 3 bases and J by 2 bases, 7 bases remained unmatched. The germline V gene encodes CDR1 SGHRS and CDR2 YFSETQ.

V and J are TRBV11-2 and TRBJ1-4; D possibly corresponds to TRBD1 (6 bases). V lost 8 bases, J lost 7 bases, and 17 bases lay in between. This CDR3 has 14 amino acids. Per the germline V gene, CDR1 is SGHAT and CDR2 is FQNNGV. CDR3 coding DNA: TGTGCCAGCGCCGAGGGGGTCAGGGGTGAAAAACTGTTTTTT. Protein: CASAEGVRGEKLFF.

The chain combines TRBV5-1 with TRBJ1-1, with 9 nucleotides matching TRBD1. V gave up 4 bases and J gave up 4 bases; unmatched junction bases: 11. The CDR3 contains 16 residues. CDR1 is SGHRS and CDR2 is YFSETQ in the germline V gene. CDR3 DNA sequence: TGCGCCAGCAGCGCTCTGGGGACAGGGAGGGTCACTGAAGCTTTCTTT. Translating it yields CASSALGTGRVTEAFF.

In this sample, this clonotype turned up a few times. This chain connects TRBV4-2 to TRBJ2-3; D gene ambiguous. Trimming took 1 base from V and 1 from J, leaving 18 bases between them. The CDR3 spans 18 residues. Germline values: CDR1 LGHNA, CDR2 YNFKEQ. The CDR3 DNA reads as TGTGCCAGCAGCCAAGGTCGCAGTCCGGGCAAGGGCACAGATACGCAGTATTTT. Protein: CASSQGRSPGKGTDTQYF.

This clonotype was detected only a few times. The V gene is TRBV28, the J gene TRBJ2-6, with D maybe TRBD2 (5 bases). Trimming removed 9 bases from V and 0 bases from J, with 12 bases in between. This CDR3 has 15 residues. Germline-derived CDR1 and CDR2 are MDHEN and SYDVKM. The chain's CDR3 is CASCRGYSGANVLTF. The DNA of the CDR3 is TGTGCCAGTTGTCGAGGGTACTCTGGGGCCAACGTCCTGACTTTC.

This chain uses TRBV20-1 with TRBJ1-5; no clear D. CDR3 length: 15 amino acids. The germline gives CDR1 DFQATT, CDR2 SNEGSKA (reference sequence). Trimming pared 0 bases from V and 1 base from J, leaving 10 bases between. The CDR3 protein is CSARDPAESNQPQHF. CDR3 DNA sequence: TGCAGTGCTAGAGATCCGGCGGAGAGCAATCAGCCCCAGCATTTT.

The rearrangement joins TRBV28 to TRBJ2-7; 8 bases match TRBD2. Germline CDR1 is MDHEN and CDR2 is SYDVKM. The V gene end was trimmed by 4 bases and the J gene end by 3 bases; junction bases not matched to a gene: 11. The CDR3 totals 16 residues. The CDR3 DNA reads as TGTGCCAGCAGTTCCTCTGTGAGCGGGGGTAACTACGAGCAGTACTTC. This encodes CASSSSVSGGNYEQYF.

This clonotype was seen a handful of times. The chain links TRBV5-1 to TRBJ2-5; D gene uncertain. CDR3 length: 14 residues. Trimming left V 4 bases short and J 4 bases short, with 14 bases between. CDR1 is SGHRS, CDR2 YFSETQ, per germline. The DNA for the CDR3 is TGCGCCAGCAGCCCAGACGCATTCCCAGAGACCCAGTACTTC. Protein product: CASSPDAFPETQYF.

V usage is TRBV28 and J usage is TRBJ1-2; a possible D gene is TRBD1 (5 bases). V lost 5 bases to trimming and J lost 3 bases, with 13 bases between them. The CDR3 totals 14 residues. Per germline, CDR1 MDHEN and CDR2 SYDVKM. Here the CDR3 DNA reads TGTGCCAGCAGTGGCGCAGGGCTTGACTATGGCTACACCTTC. As protein: CASSGAGLDYGYTF.

The V call is TRBV6-5, the J call TRBJ1-2, with D uncertain. The V gene lost 0 bases and the J gene lost 10 bases, with 12 bases spanning the gap. The germline V gene has CDR1 MNHEY and CDR2 SVGAGI. CDR3 length equals 13 residues. CDR3 DNA: TGTGCCAGCAGTTACTCGGAAGTGAGAGTCTACACCTTC. Protein product: CASSYSEVRVYTF.

This clonotype has just a few counts. The chain employs TRBV11-2 and TRBJ1-2, with 9 bases aligning to TRBD1. Trimming at V came to 8 bases and at J to 5 bases, leaving 9 bases not matched to a gene. The CDR3 is 14 residues long. Germline V gene lookup returns CDR1 SGHAT and CDR2 FQNNGV. CDR3 coding DNA: TGTGCCAGCCGGTCTGGACAGGGGAGGTATGGCTACACCTTC. Translation: CASRSGQGRYGYTF.

This clonotype is a singleton in its sample. The chain recombines TRBV5-1 with TRBJ2-7, with 12 bases identical to TRBD2. The length of the CDR3 is 14 residues. Germline CDR1 and CDR2: SGHRS and YFSETQ. V was clipped by 4 bases and J by 3 bases; unmatched bases: 2. CDR3 region: CASSRGLAGYEQYF. DNA of the CDR3: TGCGCCAGCAGCCGGGGACTAGCGGGCTACGAGCAGTACTTC. The full variable domain, with the rest looked up from reference TRBV5-1 and TRBJ2-7, is KAGVTQTPRYLIKTRGQQVTLSCSPISGHRSVSWYQQTPGQGLQFLFEYFSETQRNKGNFPGRFSGRQFSNSRSEMNVSTLELGDSALYLCASSRGLAGYEQYFGPGTRLTVT.

CDR3 coding DNA: TGTGCCAGCAGCCAAGAGGCTAGCGGGTTTGAGACCCAGTACTTC. It is translated as CASSQEASGFETQYF. The chain carries TRBV4-2 and TRBJ2-5, with 8 nucleotides matching TRBD2. The CDR3 has 15 amino acids. J gave up 5 bases and V 0 bases, and 5 bases lay outside the gene matches. Germline-derived CDR1 and CDR2 are LGHNA and YNFKEQ.

The V call is TRBV3-1, the J call TRBJ2-1; D is undetermined. Germline V lookup: CDR1 LGHDT, CDR2 YNNKEL (reference sequence). V was trimmed by 5 bases and J by 5 bases, leaving 10 bases between them. CDR3 length equals 13 residues. The CDR3 protein is CASSNGRDNEQFF. DNA for the CDR3: TGTGCCAGCAGCAACGGACGGGACAATGAGCAGTTCTTC.

The V gene is TRBV10-2, the J gene TRBJ2-1; a possible D gene is TRBD2 (6 bases). Germline assignment: CDR1 WSHSY and CDR2 SAAADI. The CDR3 contains 12 residues. V was trimmed by 3 bases and J by 9 bases, leaving 9 bases between them. The CDR3 sequence: CASSEQEGEQFF. The CDR3 DNA reads as TGCGCCAGCAGTGAACAGGAGGGTGAGCAGTTCTTC.